A single sample is the source of the 8 T cell receptor beta chains below, sequenced in a study of beta chain features in type 1 diabetes. The isolated RNA, all of it, was reverse transcribed, so expressed TCRB transcripts were what got sequenced. Here immunoSEQ multiplex PCR was the method, and the copy in TCRdb shows in-frame clones only, minus some. The table shows 400,000 to 600,000 clones, with 25% to 35% occurring only once. The sample was naive CD4+ T cells from blood. The receptors were gathered from a man younger than 30 in good health.

This clone was counted a single time. Other DNA sequences in this specimen translate into the identical CDR3. The chain is built from TRBV7-2 and TRBJ1-2; 8 bases align to TRBD1. J lost 0 bases, V lost 5 bases, and 2 bases had no gene match. Looked up from germline, CDR1 is SGHTA and CDR2 is FQGNSA. The CDR3 length is 14 residues. CDR3 protein: CASSLDRANYGYTF. CDR3 in DNA: TGTGCCAGCAGCCTGGACAGGGCTAACTATGGCTACACCTTC.

This clone was counted only a few times. The chain employs TRBV30 and TRBJ1-5, with 7 bases lining up with TRBD1. CDR3 length: 15 residues. With 7 bases clipped from V and 2 bases from J, the junction kept 11 bases outside the gene matches. The V gene's germline CDR1 is GTSNPN and CDR2 SVGIG (reference sequence). Here the CDR3 reads CALENRGTGNQPQHF. The CDR3 nucleotides read TGTGCCTTGGAAAACAGGGGAACGGGCAATCAGCCCCAGCATTTT.

This clone appeared a single time. The chain links TRBV18 to TRBJ2-5; D is unclear. Germline CDR1 reads KGHSH; CDR2 reads LQKENI. The CDR3 has 14 amino acids. V was cut by 2 bases and J by 5 bases, with 12 bases left in between. The CDR3, as DNA: TGTGCCAGCTCACCAGAGGCAATAAGGGAGACCCAGTACTTC. Translated: CASSPEAIRETQYF.

As concerns this clone: The same CDR3 is also encoded by other DNA sequences in this sample. The V gene is TRBV9, the J gene TRBJ2-7, with 7 bases matching TRBD2. The CDR3 is 14 amino acids. Germline V gene data show CDR1 as SGDLS and CDR2 as YYNGEE. J gave up 2 bases and V 0 bases, and 2 bases lay outside the gene matches. The DNA of the CDR3 is TGTGCCAGCAGCGTAGCGGGAGGCCCCTACGAGCAGTACTTC. This translates into CASSVAGGPYEQYF. Full variable domain (rest looked up from reference TRBV9 and TRBJ2-7): DSGVTQTPKHLITATGQRVTLRCSPRSGDLSVYWYQQSLDQGLQFLIQYYNGEERAKGNILERFSAQQFPDLHSELNLSSLELGDSALYFCASSVAGGPYEQYFGPGTRLTVT.

The chain combines TRBV11-2 with TRBJ2-7, with D unclear. This CDR3 spans 15 amino acids. V shed 5 bases and J shed 3 bases, with 17 bases lying between them. Germline values: CDR1 SGHAT, CDR2 FQNNGV. The CDR3 protein is CASSRSQPNFYEQYF. The CDR3, as DNA: TGTGCCAGCAGCCGTTCCCAGCCAAACTTCTACGAGCAGTACTTC.

The V call is TRBV30, the J call TRBJ2-7; no definite D call. Germline V CDR1 and CDR2: GTSNPN, SVGIG (reference sequence). The CDR3 has 13 residues. V lost 3 bases, J lost 3 bases, and 12 bases lay in between. As DNA, the CDR3 is TGTGCCTGGAGCCCCGGATCATTCTACGAGCAGTACTTC. Amino acid sequence: CAWSPGSFYEQYF.

In its sample, this clone was seen a few times. The V call is TRBV10-3, the J call TRBJ2-3; 14 bases align to TRBD2. This CDR3 contains 16 residues. The trim removed 8 bases at V and 4 bases at J, leaving 8 bases unmatched. Germline CDR1 ENHRY, CDR2 SYGVKD. Here the CDR3 reads CAIGGLAGVLADTQYF. The DNA of the CDR3 is TGTGCCATCGGGGGACTAGCGGGAGTACTCGCAGATACGCAGTATTTT.

This rearrangement joins TRBV30 to TRBJ2-1; D gene unclear. Germline values: CDR1 GTSNPN, CDR2 SVGIG (reference sequence). This CDR3 is 11 amino acids long. V was pared by 3 bases and J by 8 bases, with 8 bases between. The CDR3 nucleotides are TGTGCCTGGAGCGACTTCGATGAGCAGTTCTTC. This encodes CAWSDFDEQFF.